Listed below are T cell receptor beta chains from one sample, sequenced in a study of blood T cell repertoires in COVID-19. Measured with immunoSEQ multiplex PCR; TCRdb has only the in-frame clones, and not every one. This repertoire shows under 130,000 clones, 70% to 90% found once; its top ten account for 3% to 3.5%. The sample taken for sequencing was peripheral blood. All receptors come from a man aged 45-65 years in a cohort sampled during active COVID-19. Both conserved end residues are part of each CDR3. D genes are given only for firm matches. A clone size is listed for some rows: how often the clone was seen (once, few, many), or a class if it is expanded.

size,D,J,V,CDR3,DNA
-,-,TRBJ1-5,TRBV2,CASNRDGNSNQPQHF,TGTGCCAGCAACAGGGACGGTAATAGCAATCAGCCCCAGCATTTT
-,TRBD1,TRBJ2-7,TRBV11-1,CASSTTAGTGTYEQYF,TGTGCCAGCAGCACGACAGCCGGGACAGGGACCTACGAGCAGTACTTC
-,TRBD2,TRBJ2-5,TRBV12-5,CASGLVREGLAGAQETQYF,TGTGCTAGTGGTTTGGTAAGGGAGGGACTAGCGGGGGCACAAGAGACCCAGTACTTC
-,-,TRBJ2-2,TRBV9,CASSVFQSGELFF,TGTGCCAGCAGCGTATTCCAATCCGGGGAGCTGTTTTTT
-,TRBD2,TRBJ2-3,TRBV7-2,CASSLLAGGTDTQYF,TGTGCCAGCAGCTTACTAGCGGGGGGGACAGATACGCAGTATTTT
-,-,TRBJ1-1,TRBV20-1,CSASSTGPMNTEAFF,TGCAGTGCTAGTAGTACAGGGCCCATGAACACTGAAGCTTTCTTT
-,TRBD1,TRBJ2-2,TRBV11-3,CASSYQTGSGFPRELFF,TGTGCCAGCAGCTACCAGACAGGGTCGGGATTTCCCCGGGAGCTGTTTTTT
-,TRBD1,TRBJ2-7,TRBV10-3,CAITNPGQGPYEQYF,TGTGCCATCACCAACCCGGGACAGGGGCCCTACGAGCAGTACTTC
-,TRBD2,TRBJ2-3,TRBV5-4,CASSLASGGPRTDTQYF,TGTGCCAGCAGCTTGGCCAGCGGGGGGCCGCGCACAGATACGCAGTATTTT
-,-,TRBJ1-5,TRBV24-1,CATSDQDQPQHF,TGTGCCACCAGTGACCAGGATCAGCCCCAGCATTTT
few,TRBD1,TRBJ1-2,TRBV5-1,CASSLEGQGSGGYTF,TGCGCCAGCAGCTTGGAGGGACAGGGTTCGGGGGGCTACACCTTC
-,TRBD2,TRBJ2-3,TRBV7-9,CASSFRGLEDTQYF,TGTGCCAGCAGCTTTAGAGGACTAGAGGATACGCAGTATTTT
-,-,TRBJ1-4,TRBV6-5,CASSRQTQSNEKLFF,TGTGCCAGCAGCCGACAGACCCAATCTAATGAAAAACTGTTTTTT
-,-,TRBJ1-2,TRBV5-6,CASSSPGAYDYGYTF,TGTGCCAGCAGCTCTCCAGGGGCTTACGACTATGGCTACACCTTC
-,-,TRBJ2-2,TRBV3-1/TRBV3-2,CASSQEPLGELFF,TGTGCCAGCAGCCAAGAACCACTTGGGGAGCTGTTTTTT
once,TRBD1,TRBJ2-7,TRBV18,CASSLGQGSTYEQYF,TGTGCCAGCTCACTGGGACAGGGGAGCACCTACGAGCAGTACTTC
few,TRBD1,TRBJ1-3,TRBV20-1,CSATEPTGGSGNTIYF,TGCAGTGCTACTGAACCGACAGGGGGCTCTGGAAACACCATATATTTT
-,-,TRBJ2-1,TRBV7-2,CASSLVGTTYNEQFF,TGTGCCAGCAGCTTAGTCGGGACAACATACAATGAGCAGTTCTTC
-,TRBD1,TRBJ1-6,TRBV27,CASRPGQAYDNSPLHF,TGTGCCAGCAGGCCAGGACAGGCCTATGATAATTCACCCCTCCACTTT
few,-,TRBJ1-2,TRBV9,CASSVVVTGDYGYTF,TGTGCCAGCAGCGTAGTCGTGACAGGCGACTATGGCTACACCTTC
once,TRBD2,TRBJ2-5,TRBV28,CASTTGLAGGLGETQYF,TGTGCCAGCACGACCGGGCTAGCGGGGGGGCTGGGGGAGACCCAGTACTTC
-,-,TRBJ1-1,TRBV11-2,CASSPQGIITEAFF,TGTGCCAGCAGTCCGCAGGGGATCATCACTGAAGCTTTCTTT
-,-,TRBJ2-3,TRBV7-9,CASSLASGDTQYF,TGTGCCAGCAGCTTAGCGTCCGGAGATACGCAGTATTTT
-,TRBD1,TRBJ1-2,TRBV4-2,CASSQPAQGEFGYTF,TGTGCCAGCAGCCAACCCGCCCAGGGGGAATTTGGCTACACCTTC
-,-,TRBJ1-6,TRBV20-1,CSASVPGRGFSSPLHF,TGCAGTGCTAGTGTCCCCGGCAGGGGATTTAGTTCACCCCTCCACTTT
-,-,TRBJ2-1,TRBV9,CASSVRATTLGNNEQFF,TGTGCCAGCAGCGTACGTGCTACCACCCTAGGAAACAATGAGCAGTTCTTC
-,-,TRBJ1-1,TRBV28,CASRPTGREGEAFF,TGTGCCAGCAGGCCTACAGGGAGGGAGGGTGAAGCTTTCTTT
-,TRBD1,TRBJ1-2,TRBV19,CASNTPDRASGYTF,TGTGCCAGTAATACACCGGACAGGGCGAGTGGCTACACCTTC
-,-,TRBJ1-2,TRBV29-1,CSSWEDNYGYTF,TGCAGCTCTTGGGAGGATAACTATGGCTACACCTTC
once,TRBD1,TRBJ2-2,TRBV5-1,CASSPMTGRTGELFF,TGCGCCAGCAGCCCCATGACAGGGCGCACCGGGGAGCTGTTTTTT
once,TRBD1,TRBJ1-5,TRBV5-5,CASSLDGTGGQPQHF,TGTGCCAGCAGCTTGGACGGGACAGGGGGTCAGCCCCAGCATTTT
-,TRBD1,TRBJ2-3,TRBV3-1/TRBV3-2,CASSFDRVITDTQYF,TGTGCCAGCAGCTTCGACAGGGTGATCACAGATACGCAGTATTTT
-,TRBD1,TRBJ1-5,TRBV27,CASSLSQTGMNQPQHF,TGTGCCAGCAGTTTATCTCAGACAGGGATGAATCAGCCCCAGCATTTT
few,-,TRBJ1-1,TRBV10-1,CASTMELNTEAFF,TGCGCCAGCACTATGGAGTTGAACACTGAAGCTTTCTTT
once,-,TRBJ2-7,TRBV9,CASSVNLEFNEQYF,TGTGCCAGCAGCGTAAATTTAGAGTTCAACGAGCAGTACTTC
once,-,TRBJ2-3,TRBV4-1,CASSLSRDTQYF,TGCGCCAGCAGCCTCAGTCGCGATACGCAGTATTTT
-,TRBD1,TRBJ2-2,TRBV15,CATATRGLAGELFF,TGTGCCACCGCTACCAGGGGGCTAGCCGGGGAGCTGTTTTTT
-,TRBD2,TRBJ2-1,TRBV28,CASSLSLAGLFLGEQFF,TGTGCCAGCAGTTTATCTCTAGCGGGATTATTTTTAGGTGAGCAGTTCTTC
-,TRBD1,TRBJ1-2,TRBV6-6,CASSQTGNYGYTF,TGTGCCAGCAGCCAGACAGGGAACTATGGCTACACCTTC
-,-,TRBJ2-5,TRBV7-9,CASSRDIVETQYF,TGTGCCAGCAGCCGCGACATTGTGGAGACCCAGTACTTC
-,TRBD1,TRBJ2-5,TRBV7-9,CASSLDRGTQETQYF,TGTGCCAGCAGCTTGGACAGGGGGACGCAAGAGACCCAGTACTTC
-,-,TRBJ2-1,TRBV6-5,CASSYFGGTNEQFF,TGTGCCAGCAGTTACTTTGGGGGGACCAATGAGCAGTTCTTC
-,-,TRBJ2-1,TRBV6-6,CASTRGAPSYNEQFF,TGTGCCAGCACCCGCGGGGCCCCCTCCTACAATGAGCAGTTCTTC
-,-,TRBJ1-3,TRBV27,CASSSHEGSGGNTIYF,TGTGCCAGCAGTTCCCATGAAGGCTCGGGGGGAAACACCATATATTTT
few,-,TRBJ1-5,TRBV4-1,CASSQVGQLNNQPQHF,TGCGCCAGCAGCCAAGTCGGACAGCTAAACAATCAGCCCCAGCATTTT
-,TRBD1,TRBJ1-5,TRBV5-5,CASSLGLQGDQPQHF,TGTGCCAGCAGCTTGGGACTCCAGGGGGATCAGCCCCAGCATTTT
-,TRBD2,TRBJ2-7,TRBV5-1,CASSSSRAGVSSYEQYF,TGCGCCAGCAGCTCTTCGAGGGCGGGGGTAAGCTCCTACGAGCAGTACTTC
-,-,TRBJ1-1,TRBV3-1/TRBV3-2,CASSRDFTEAFF,TGTGCCAGCAGCCGGGACTTCACTGAAGCTTTCTTT
once,TRBD1,TRBJ2-5,TRBV4-3,CASSPSGQGSRETQYF,TGCGCCAGCAGCCCCTCTGGACAGGGCTCGCGGGAGACCCAGTACTTC
-,TRBD1,TRBJ1-1,TRBV11-2,CASSPLTGGLTEAFF,TGTGCCAGCAGCCCCCTGACAGGGGGACTAACTGAAGCTTTCTTT
once,TRBD1,TRBJ2-1,TRBV19,CASSSKTGGGYNEQFF,TGTGCCAGTAGTTCAAAGACAGGGGGCGGGTACAATGAGCAGTTCTTC
-,-,TRBJ1-1,TRBV5-6,CASSLRQLMNTEAFF,TGTGCCAGCAGCTTGAGACAGCTCATGAACACTGAAGCTTTCTTT
-,-,TRBJ2-5,TRBV2,CASRPGGQETQYF,TGTGCCAGCCGGCCCGGGGGACAGGAGACCCAGTACTTC
few,TRBD1,TRBJ2-1,TRBV7-2,CASGTGLPSAQFF,TGTGCCAGCGGGACAGGGCTGCCCAGTGCGCAGTTCTTC
-,-,TRBJ1-5,TRBV19,CASSIFSRHNQPQHF,TGTGCCAGTAGTATTTTTTCGAGGCACAATCAGCCCCAGCATTTT
-,-,TRBJ2-5,TRBV29-1,CSVDGRGEETQYF,TGCAGCGTTGACGGGCGCGGGGAGGAGACCCAGTACTTC
-,-,TRBJ2-1,TRBV28,CASNNQGVTSNEQFF,TGTGCCAGCAACAACCAGGGCGTCACTTCCAATGAGCAGTTCTTC